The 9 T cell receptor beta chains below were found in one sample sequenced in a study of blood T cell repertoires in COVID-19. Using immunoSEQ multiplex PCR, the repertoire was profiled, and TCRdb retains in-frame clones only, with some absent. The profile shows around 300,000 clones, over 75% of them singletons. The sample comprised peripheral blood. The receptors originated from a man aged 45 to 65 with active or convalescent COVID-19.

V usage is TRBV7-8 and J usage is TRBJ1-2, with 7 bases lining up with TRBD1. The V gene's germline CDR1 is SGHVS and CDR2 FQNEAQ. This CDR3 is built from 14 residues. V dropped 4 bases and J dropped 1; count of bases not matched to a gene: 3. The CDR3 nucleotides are TGTGCCAGCAGCTCGACAGGGTTTAACTATGGCTACACCTTC. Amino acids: CASSSTGFNYGYTF. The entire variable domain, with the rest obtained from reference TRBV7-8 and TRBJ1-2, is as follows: GAGVSQSPRYKVAKRGQDVALRCDPISGHVSLFWYQQALGQGPEFLTYFQNEAQLDKSGLPSDRFFAERPEGSVSTLKIQRTQQEDSAVYLCASSSTGFNYGYTFGSGTRLTVV.

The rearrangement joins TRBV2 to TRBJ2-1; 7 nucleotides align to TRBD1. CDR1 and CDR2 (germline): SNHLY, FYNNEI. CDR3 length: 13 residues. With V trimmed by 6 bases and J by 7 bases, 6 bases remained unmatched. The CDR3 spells CASSRDSSNEQFF. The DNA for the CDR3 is TGTGCCAGCAGCCGGGACAGTAGTAATGAGCAGTTCTTC. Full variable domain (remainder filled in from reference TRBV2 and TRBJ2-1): EPEVTQTPSHQVTQMGQEVILRCVPISNHLYFYWYRQILGQKVEFLVSFYNNEISEKSEIFDDQFSVERPDGSNFTLKIRSTKLEDSAMYFCASSRDSSNEQFFGPGTRLTVL.

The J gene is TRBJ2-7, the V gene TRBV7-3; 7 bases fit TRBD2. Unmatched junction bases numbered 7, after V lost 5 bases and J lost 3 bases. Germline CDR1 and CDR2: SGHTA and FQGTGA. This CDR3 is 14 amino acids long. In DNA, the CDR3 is TGTGCCAGCAGCCCGGCCGGACTAGACTACGAGCAGTACTTC. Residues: CASSPAGLDYEQYF.

The DNA of the CDR3 is TGTGCCAGCAGGGGGACAGTCGGTAATTCACCCCTCCACTTT. Its protein is CASRGTVGNSPLHF. This sequence joins TRBV27 and TRBJ1-6, with 7 bases lining up with TRBD1. Germline-derived CDR1 and CDR2 are MNHEY and SMNVEV (reference sequence). The CDR3 consists of 14 residues. V trimming: 6 bases; J trimming: 6 bases; junction bases outside the gene matches: 5.

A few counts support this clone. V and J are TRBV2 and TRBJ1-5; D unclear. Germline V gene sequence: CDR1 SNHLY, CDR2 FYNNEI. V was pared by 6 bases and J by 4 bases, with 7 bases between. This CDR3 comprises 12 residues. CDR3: CASSSGNQPQHF. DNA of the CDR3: TGTGCCAGCAGCTCCGGGAATCAGCCCCAGCATTTT.

CDR3: CASSPGIGGAGTDTQYF. As DNA, the CDR3 is TGCGCCAGCAGCCCTGGCATCGGGGGGGCCGGTACAGATACGCAGTATTTT. The chain combines TRBV5-1 with TRBJ2-3; 8 bases agree with TRBD2. The CDR3 contains 17 residues. The V and J ends lost 4 bases and 3 bases, in that order; junction bases with no gene match: 13. Looked up from germline, CDR1 is SGHRS and CDR2 is YFSETQ.

DNA for the CDR3: TGTGCCAGCAGCTCCGGAGGGACAGGGGGCTACTCACCCCTCCACTTT. Its protein is CASSSGGTGGYSPLHF. The rearrangement uses TRBV7-9 and TRBJ1-6; 12 bases map to TRBD1. Germline V gene sequence: CDR1 SEHNR, CDR2 FQNEAQ (reference sequence). With 4 bases clipped from V and 10 bases from J, the junction kept 8 bases outside the gene matches. CDR3 size: 16 residues.

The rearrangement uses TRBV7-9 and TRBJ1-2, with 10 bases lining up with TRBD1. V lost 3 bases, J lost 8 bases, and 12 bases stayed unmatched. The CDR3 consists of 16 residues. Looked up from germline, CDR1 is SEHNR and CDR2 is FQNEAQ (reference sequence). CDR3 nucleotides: TGTGCCAGCAGCTTTGGTCTGACAGGGGGCGAAGGAGGCTACACCTTC. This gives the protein CASSFGLTGGEGGYTF. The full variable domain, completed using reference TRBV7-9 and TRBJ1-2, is DTGVSQNPRHKITKRGQNVTFRCDPISEHNRLYWYRQTLGQGPEFLTYFQNEAQLEKSRLLSDRFSAERPKGSFSTLEIQRTEQGDSAMYLCASSFGLTGGEGGYTFGSGTRLTVV.

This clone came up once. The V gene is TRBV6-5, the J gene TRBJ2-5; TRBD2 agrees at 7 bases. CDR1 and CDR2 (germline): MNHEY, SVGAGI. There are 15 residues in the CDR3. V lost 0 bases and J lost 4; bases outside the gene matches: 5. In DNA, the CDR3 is TGTGCCAGCAGTTACTCTTTAGCGGGTTTAGAGACCCAGTACTTC. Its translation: CASSYSLAGLETQYF.